The 11 T cell receptor beta chains given below trace back to one sample, sequenced in a study of shared clonotypes between healthy human individuals. Some clones are missing from TCRdb's copy, which holds only in-frame ones; the method was immunoSEQ multiplex PCR. Among approximately 2.5 million clones listed, just over 90% were seen once. Sequencing input: naive CD4+ T cells sorted from blood. Subset given: CD45RA+ positively selected. All receptors come from a man aged 18 to 35 in good health.

Here the CDR3 DNA reads TGCGCCAGCAGGAGGGGGCTGAACACTGAAGCTTTCTTT. It encodes CASRRGLNTEAFF. This rearrangement joins TRBV10-2 to TRBJ1-1; 7 bases are a match to TRBD1. The J segment lost 0 bases and the V segment lost 6 bases, leaving 1 base of the junction unmatched. Germline-derived CDR1 and CDR2 are WSHSY and SAAADI. The CDR3 is 13 residues long.

The chain has TRBV28 and TRBJ1-5; 7 nucleotides match TRBD1. With V trimmed by 3 bases and J by 5 bases, 7 bases remained unmatched. CDR3 size: 15 residues. Germline V gives CDR1 MDHEN, CDR2 SYDVKM. The CDR3 reads CASSFRRGNHQPQHF. For the CDR3, the DNA is TGTGCCAGCAGTTTCCGCAGGGGGAACCATCAGCCCCAGCATTTT.

The rearrangement joins TRBV6-4 to TRBJ1-1; possible D gene TRBD1, 5 bases. The length of the CDR3 is 15 residues. Germline V gene sequence: CDR1 MRHNA, CDR2 SNTAGT. V was trimmed by 1 base and J by 10 bases, leaving 19 bases between them. The CDR3 loop is CASSDFIQVGRVAFF. Written as DNA, the CDR3 is TGTGCCAGCAGTGACTTTATACAGGTAGGCAGGGTAGCTTTCTTT.

This clone was recorded once. This sequence joins TRBV6-6 and TRBJ1-6; D remains ambiguous. Trimming took 6 bases from V and 13 from J, leaving 22 bases between them. The CDR3 has 15 residues. Germline V gene lookup returns CDR1 MNHNY and CDR2 SVGAGI (reference sequence). The CDR3 loop reads CASSPGLAGIQPLHF. CDR3 sequence (DNA): TGTGCCAGCAGCCCGGGGTTAGCGGGAATTCAGCCCCTCCACTTT.

The chain employs TRBV5-1 and TRBJ2-1, with TRBD2 identical over 14 bases. Germline-derived CDR1 and CDR2 are SGHRS and YFSETQ. The V and J ends lost 3 bases and 4 bases, in that order; junction bases with no gene match: 6. The CDR3 consists of 17 residues. CDR3 amino acids: CASSSGTSGSGYNEQFF. In nucleotides, the CDR3 is TGCGCCAGCAGCTCCGGGACTAGCGGGAGCGGTTACAATGAGCAGTTCTTC.

In the case of this clone: Other nucleotide sequences in the sample specify the same CDR3. The V gene is TRBV7-2, the J gene TRBJ2-2, with TRBD1 as a possible D gene (6 bases). This CDR3 contains 16 residues. V lost 1 base and J 0 bases, leaving 9 bases between the germline ends. Germline values: CDR1 SGHTA, CDR2 FQGNSA. The DNA for the CDR3 is TGTGCCAGCAGCTTAGTAGGGACAACGAACACCGGGGAGCTGTTTTTT. Amino acid sequence: CASSLVGTTNTGELFF.

As concerns this clone: The sample carries other DNA sequences with the same CDR3. This sequence joins TRBV30 and TRBJ2-7, with D perhaps TRBD2 (6 bases). Germline lookup yields CDR1 GTSNPN and CDR2 SVGIG (reference sequence). V lost 4 bases, J lost 4 bases, and 8 bases lay in between. This CDR3 has 11 amino acids. For the CDR3, the DNA is TGTGCCTGGACCCGGGGGTACGAGCAGTACTTC. It encodes CAWTRGYEQYF.

The rearrangement links TRBV27 to TRBJ2-2; D is possibly TRBD2 (5 bases). This CDR3 is built from 14 residues. Trimming took off 3 bases at V and 4 bases at J, with 9 bases between the two ends. Germline CDR1 MNHEY, CDR2 SMNVEV (reference sequence). The CDR3 sequence: CASSFRGLTGELFF. The CDR3 DNA reads as TGTGCCAGCAGTTTCAGAGGGCTCACCGGGGAGCTGTTTTTT.

The V gene is TRBV7-8, the J gene TRBJ1-5, with D possibly TRBD1 on 6 matching bases. Trimming took off 6 bases at V and 1 base at J, with 19 bases between the two ends. The CDR3 is 17 residues long. Germline V gives CDR1 SGHVS, CDR2 FQNEAQ. The CDR3 loop is CASRADMFTGSNQPQHF. For the CDR3, the DNA is TGTGCCAGCAGAGCTGACATGTTTACAGGGAGCAATCAGCCCCAGCATTTT.

The rearrangement uses TRBV7-6 and TRBJ1-2, with TRBD1 matching 7 bases. Germline V gene lookup returns CDR1 SGHVS and CDR2 FNYEAQ. CDR3 size: 15 residues. The junction had 6 bases not matched to a gene; V was cut back by 1 base and J by 4 bases. The CDR3 DNA reads TGTGCCAGCAGCTTAGGACAGGGAGCTTCCTATGGCTACACCTTC. This encodes CASSLGQGASYGYTF.

V usage is TRBV4-1 and J usage is TRBJ2-7, with TRBD1 identical over 8 bases. CDR1 is MGHRA and CDR2 is YSYEKL in the germline V gene. This CDR3 contains 14 residues. V lost 1 base to trimming and J lost 2 bases; unmatched junction nucleotides: 1. The CDR3 DNA reads TGCGCCAGCAGCCAAGCGGGACAGGCCTACGAGCAGTACTTC. Protein sequence: CASSQAGQAYEQYF.